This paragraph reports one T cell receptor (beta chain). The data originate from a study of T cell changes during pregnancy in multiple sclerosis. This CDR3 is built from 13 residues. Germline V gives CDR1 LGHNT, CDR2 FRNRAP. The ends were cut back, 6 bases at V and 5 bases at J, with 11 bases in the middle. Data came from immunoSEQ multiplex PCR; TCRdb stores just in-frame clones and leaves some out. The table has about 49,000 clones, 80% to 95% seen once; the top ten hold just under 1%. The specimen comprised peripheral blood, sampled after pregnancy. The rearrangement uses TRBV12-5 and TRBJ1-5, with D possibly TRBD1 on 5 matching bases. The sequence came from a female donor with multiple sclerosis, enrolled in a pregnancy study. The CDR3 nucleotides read TGTGCTAGTGGGTCGGGGGACTATCAGCCCCAGCATTTT. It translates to CASGSGDYQPQHF.